Following are 32 T cell receptor beta chains from one sample sequenced in a study of response to subunit inactivated influenza vaccine. One entry per CDR3 protein, called by TCRdb with MiXCR from the RT-PCR reads. Altogether 650,000 to 850,000 distinct CDR3 sequences are present, around 14% being singletons, with the ten largest covering 6.5% to 8.5%. The specimen was PBMCs from blood, collected 14 days before vaccination. Receptors were obtained from a man aged 50 or older who received an inactivated influenza vaccine.

The chain employs TRBV7-2 and TRBJ2-1; D gene ambiguous. CDR3 length: 12 residues. CDR1 is SGHTA, CDR2 FQGNSA, per germline. The germline V and J ends were trimmed by 5 bases and 6 bases, with 8 bases remaining between them. The CDR3 reads CASSPYANEQFF. Here the CDR3 DNA reads TGTGCCAGCAGCCCCTACGCCAATGAGCAGTTCTTC.

V usage is TRBV9 and J usage is TRBJ2-2, with TRBD2 matching 9 bases. V was pared by 0 bases and J by 5 bases, with 5 bases of the junction left unmatched. The CDR3 runs to 16 residues. Germline CDR1 SGDLS, CDR2 YYNGEE. The CDR3 sequence is CASSVGGGGATGELFF. Here the CDR3 DNA reads TGTGCCAGCAGCGTAGGTGGCGGGGGGGCGACCGGGGAGCTGTTTTTT.

The genes are TRBV6-1 and TRBJ1-1, with TRBD1 identical over 7 bases. J gave up 2 bases and V 5 bases, and 8 bases lay outside the gene matches. Germline CDR1 reads MNHNS; CDR2 reads SASEGT. The CDR3 length is 15 residues. CDR3 amino acids: CASSTGEWINTEAFF. The CDR3 nucleotides read TGTGCCAGCAGTACAGGGGAATGGATAAACACTGAAGCTTTCTTT.

This clonotype was counted at least ten times. This rearrangement joins TRBV15 to TRBJ2-5; no firm D call. The CDR3 covers 16 residues. Germline values: CDR1 LNHNV, CDR2 YYDKDF (reference sequence). Trimming stripped 3 bases from V and 1 base from J, with 15 bases between. CDR3 residues: CATSRATWVFQETQYF. The CDR3 DNA follows: TGTGCCACCAGCAGGGCAACTTGGGTCTTCCAAGAGACCCAGTACTTC.

This chain connects TRBV12-3 or TRBV12-4 to TRBJ1-5; unclear D gene. With 7 bases removed from V and 8 bases from J, the gap between germline ends came to 12 bases. The CDR3 loop spans 12 amino acids. The CDR3, as DNA: TGTGCCAGCACAACTCTGACGGAGCCCCAGCATTTT. The encoded protein is CASTTLTEPQHF.

This clonotype was seen ten or more times. CDR3 in DNA: TGTGCCAGCAGTCGATTAGGCACAGATACGCAGTATTTT. As protein: CASSRLGTDTQYF. The rearrangement uses TRBV12-3 or TRBV12-4 and TRBJ2-3; D gene unclear. Trimming took 5 bases from V and 1 from J, leaving 7 bases between them. The CDR3 is 13 residues long.

J is TRBJ2-1 and V is TRBV7-9; TRBD1 might be the D (6 bases). The CDR3 sequence is 15 residues long. From germline, CDR1 is SEHNR and CDR2 FQNEAQ (reference sequence). Trimming removed 4 bases at V and 5 bases at J, with 15 bases between. CDR3 sequence reads: CASSSQDRGHNEQFF. CDR3 nucleotide sequence: TGTGCCAGCAGCTCCCAGGACAGAGGACACAATGAGCAGTTCTTC.

A few counts support this clonotype. The chain uses TRBV2 and TRBJ2-7, with TRBD2 matching over 14 bases. The CDR3 is 18 amino acids. V lost 4 bases to trimming and J lost 4 bases; unmatched junction nucleotides: 12. Germline CDR1 reads SNHLY; CDR2 reads FYNNEI. CDR3 in DNA: TGTGCCAGCAGTGTTTTCGTGGGACTAGCGGGAGATAGTTACGAGCAGTACTTC. Amino acid sequence: CASSVFVGLAGDSYEQYF.

This clonotype was counted a few times. This chain connects TRBV5-1 to TRBJ1-1; D may be TRBD1 (5 bases). The CDR3 spans 15 residues. CDR1 is SGHRS and CDR2 is YFSETQ in the germline V gene. Trimming left V 0 bases short and J 3 bases short, with 12 bases between. CDR3 nucleotide sequence: TGCGCCAGCAGCTTGGGCCGAGCCAGGGACACTGAAGCTTTCTTT. It specifies CASSLGRARDTEAFF.

This chain uses TRBV7-2 with TRBJ2-5, with a possible D match to TRBD2 (5 bases). CDR1 is SGHTA and CDR2 is FQGNSA in the germline V gene. This CDR3 is 14 amino acids long. Trimming removed 0 bases at V and 7 bases at J, with 12 bases between. The CDR3 DNA sequence: TGTGCCAGCAGCTTAGCGCAGAACGGAGGGACCCAGTACTTC. Amino acid sequence: CASSLAQNGGTQYF.

This clonotype was counted a few times. The V call is TRBV6-1, the J call TRBJ2-2, with 7 nucleotides matching TRBD1. V trimming: 6 bases; J trimming: 0 bases; junction bases outside the gene matches: 4. In germline, CDR1 is MNHNS, CDR2 SASEGT. CDR3 size: 15 residues. The CDR3: CASRTGSANTGELFF. The CDR3 DNA reads TGTGCCAGCAGGACAGGGAGCGCGAACACCGGGGAGCTGTTTTTT.

This clonotype was seen more than once but under ten times. The chain is built from TRBV5-1 and TRBJ2-5; a weak D match, TRBD1 (6 bases). Trimming removed 6 bases from V and 1 base from J, with 10 bases in between. The CDR3 is 13 residues long. Germline V gene lookup returns CDR1 SGHRS and CDR2 YFSETQ. CDR3 nucleotide sequence: TGCGCCAGCACCGGACAGTTCCAAGAGACCCAGTACTTC. Translating gives CASTGQFQETQYF.

This clonotype was counted only a few times. The rearrangement links TRBV4-3 to TRBJ2-1; D assignment may be TRBD1 or TRBD2 (5 bases each). CDR1 and CDR2 from the germline V gene are LGHNA and YSLEER. The CDR3 consists of 16 residues. Trimming left V 4 bases short and J 2 bases short, with 15 bases between. CDR3 sequence (DNA): TGCGCCAGCAGCCCGTCGCAGGGACCACCCTACAATGAGCAGTTCTTC. Translated: CASSPSQGPPYNEQFF.

The sample holds a few counts of this clonotype. This rearrangement joins TRBV28 to TRBJ1-2; D is undetermined. CDR3 length equals 15 residues. CDR1 is MDHEN, CDR2 SYDVKM, per germline. V was pared by 3 bases and J by 4 bases, with 15 bases between. CDR3 region: CASSFSLGLPYGYTF. Here the CDR3 DNA reads TGTGCCAGCAGTTTCTCCCTCGGCTTACCCTATGGCTACACCTTC.

This clonotype was observed a few times. The chain employs TRBV5-1 and TRBJ2-2; the D is unclear. The germline V gene has CDR1 SGHRS and CDR2 YFSETQ. This CDR3 region has 15 residues. V lost 1 base and J lost 0, with 7 bases in between. CDR3 DNA: TGCGCCAGCAGCTTGTGGAGAGCGAACACCGGGGAGCTGTTTTTT. Protein product: CASSLWRANTGELFF.

The chain is built from TRBV2 and TRBJ2-1; 7 positions agree with TRBD2. This CDR3 contains 14 residues. The V and J ends lost 6 bases and 7 bases, in that order; junction bases with no gene match: 9. Germline V gives CDR1 SNHLY, CDR2 FYNNEI. The CDR3 sequence is CASRRTGTINEQFF. The CDR3 nucleotides are TGTGCCAGCAGACGAACCGGGACTATTAATGAGCAGTTCTTC.

This clonotype was detected ten times or more. V and J are TRBV2 and TRBJ2-5, with 9 bases aligning to TRBD1. V gave up 4 bases and J gave up 0 bases; unmatched junction bases: 3. CDR1 SNHLY and CDR2 FYNNEI come from the germline V gene. This CDR3 is 15 amino acids long. CDR3 coding DNA: TGTGCCAGCAGTGGGGACAGGGCCTACCAAGAGACCCAGTACTTC. Protein: CASSGDRAYQETQYF.

The rearrangement joins TRBV2 to TRBJ1-2; D is unresolved. The CDR3 is 15 residues long. CDR1 is SNHLY, CDR2 FYNNEI, per germline. V was trimmed by 4 bases and J by 7 bases, leaving 19 bases between them. The CDR3 DNA sequence: TGTGCCAGCAGTGGCCTCCAAACGTCGACACTTGGCTACACCTTC. This encodes CASSGLQTSTLGYTF.

This clonotype was counted ten times or more. CDR3 bases: TGTGCCAGCAAGGAGGCAGGGCCGAGAGAAAAACTGTTTTTT. Its translation is CASKEAGPREKLFF. This rearrangement joins TRBV12-3 or TRBV12-4 to TRBJ1-4; possible D gene TRBD1, 5 bases. V was clipped by 7 bases and J by 8 bases, with 17 bases between them. CDR3 length: 14 amino acids.

The chain employs TRBV9 and TRBJ2-5, with D possibly matching TRBD1 (6 bases). This CDR3 comprises 14 residues. Germline V CDR1 and CDR2: SGDLS, YYNGEE. The V end lost 4 bases, the J end lost 1 base, and 11 bases lay between the germline ends. DNA for the CDR3: TGTGCCAGCAGCTCCAGGGGCATCCAAGAGACCCAGTACTTC. It codes for CASSSRGIQETQYF.

The chain carries TRBV20-1 and TRBJ2-7; 7 bases are shared with TRBD2. This CDR3 contains 14 residues. V lost 3 bases to trimming and J lost 2 bases; unmatched junction nucleotides: 7. CDR1 is DFQATT, CDR2 SNEGSKA, per germline (reference sequence). CDR3 in amino acids: CSARAGRGPYEQYF. In DNA, the CDR3 is TGCAGTGCTAGGGCAGGGAGGGGCCCCTACGAGCAGTACTTC.

This clonotype was picked up many times. The J gene is TRBJ2-7, the V gene TRBV7-9; tentative D call: TRBD1 (5 bases). Trimming shortened V by 4 bases and J by 3 bases, and 7 bases separated the two germline ends. There are 12 residues in the CDR3. Germline CDR1 reads SEHNR; CDR2 reads FQNEAQ (reference sequence). The CDR3 bases are TGTGCCAGCAGCTACAGGAGCTACGAGCAGTACTTC. Amino acid sequence: CASSYRSYEQYF. Filled out from reference TRBV7-9 and TRBJ2-7, the complete variable domain reads DTGVSQNPRHKITKRGQNVTFRCDPISEHNRLYWYRQTLGQGPEFLTYFQNEAQLEKSRLLSDRFSAERPKGSFSTLEIQRTEQGDSAMYLCASSYRSYEQYFGPGTRLTVT.

The CDR3 sequence is CASSIRGGRSNEQFF. The CDR3 DNA follows: TGTGCCAGCAGTATTCGTGGCGGGAGGTCCAATGAGCAGTTCTTC. The chain is built from TRBV28 and TRBJ2-1, with TRBD2 matching 8 bases. V lost 5 bases and J lost 6; bases outside the gene matches: 9. Germline V lookup: CDR1 MDHEN, CDR2 SYDVKM. The CDR3 is 15 amino acids.

V usage is TRBV21-1 and J usage is TRBJ2-5; the table's D call, TRBD2, was not checked against the DNA. TRBV21-1 is assigned pseudogene status. The CDR3 is made up of 24 amino acids. CDR3 region: CASSQRRTSKAAGLAGVNQETQYF. The CDR3 DNA reads TGTGCCAGCAGCCAAAGACGTACTTCAAAGGCCGCGGGACTAGCGGGAGTTAATCAAGAGACCCAGTACTTC.

This clonotype was recorded many times. This chain joins TRBV5-1 and TRBJ1-1; perhaps TRBD1 as D (6 bases). The V end was cut by 0 bases, the J end by 3 bases, with 12 bases between. Germline V lookup: CDR1 SGHRS, CDR2 YFSETQ. CDR3 length equals 15 residues. The chain's CDR3 is CASSLGQGTDTEAFF. Written as DNA, the CDR3 is TGCGCCAGCAGCTTGGGGCAGGGGACCGACACTGAAGCTTTCTTT.

This clonotype was detected a few times. The rearrangement uses TRBV12-3 or TRBV12-4 and TRBJ2-4; D not certain. The length of the CDR3 is 12 residues. V lost 8 bases and J lost 6, with 11 bases in between. Here the CDR3 reads CASLGPGNIQYF. Written as DNA, the CDR3 is TGTGCCAGCCTTGGACCGGGAAACATTCAGTACTTC.

V is TRBV6-1 and J is TRBJ2-7; 7 bases line up with TRBD1. Germline-derived CDR1 and CDR2 are MNHNS and SASEGT. V was pared by 6 bases and J by 2 bases, with 7 bases of the junction left unmatched. The CDR3 length is 14 residues. The CDR3 DNA is TGTGCCAGCAGCAGGGACAGCTTTACCTACGAGCAGTACTTC. Its translation is CASSRDSFTYEQYF.

This clonotype turned up a few times. CDR3 loop: CASSGTSGSRGVYNEQFF. In nucleotides, the CDR3 is TGTGCCAGCAGTGGGACTAGCGGGAGTAGGGGGGTGTACAATGAGCAGTTCTTC. The chain employs TRBV12-3 or TRBV12-4 and TRBJ2-1, with TRBD2 matching 14 bases. This CDR3 is 18 amino acids long. V was clipped by 5 bases and J by 4 bases; unmatched bases: 10.

This clonotype has ten or more counts. The germline gene is not matched at one end of the junction; a read error may be the cause. The chain uses TRBV7-2 and TRBJ2-1; D is ambiguous. The germline gives CDR1 SGHTA, CDR2 FQGNSA. The CDR3 totals 13 residues. CDR3 sequence reads: CASSLPTDNELFF. In DNA form, the CDR3 reads TGTGCCAGCAGCCTCCCTACAGACAATGAGCTGTTCTTC.

This clonotype has a handful of counts. The chain recombines TRBV10-3 with TRBJ2-2; D remains unclear. Per the germline V gene, CDR1 is ENHRY and CDR2 is SYGVKD. Trimming removed 11 bases from V and 8 bases from J, with 18 bases in between. The length of the CDR3 is 13 residues. The CDR3 DNA is TGTGCCCTCATGGGTTACGGCCGAGGGGAGCTGTTTTTT. Translated, it gives CALMGYGRGELFF.

This clonotype was seen a few times. This chain's CDR3 is CASSKLGIGPQETQYF. CDR3 in DNA: TGTGCCAGCAGTAAACTAGGGATCGGACCCCAAGAGACCCAGTACTTC. The V call is TRBV28, the J call TRBJ2-5; D perhaps matches TRBD2 (5 bases). V shed 5 bases and J shed 1 base, with 17 bases lying between them. Germline values: CDR1 MDHEN, CDR2 SYDVKM. The CDR3 has 16 residues.

This clonotype was detected only a few times. This sequence joins TRBV12-3 or TRBV12-4 and TRBJ1-1, with TRBD1 matching 7 bases. This CDR3 contains 13 residues. After removal of 4 bases from V and 5 bases from J, the junction contained 4 bases not matched to a gene. This chain's CDR3 is CASSYGQVTEAFF. For the CDR3, the DNA is TGTGCCAGCAGTTATGGACAGGTTACTGAAGCTTTCTTT.